This is a list of T cell receptor beta chains from one sample in a study of CD8+ T cells in alopecia areata. TCRdb's copy holds only in-frame clones and misses some; the assay was immunoSEQ multiplex PCR. The data hold some 180,000 clones, with just over 55% observed a single time. Sequencing was carried out using CD8+ T cells sorted from blood. These receptors originate from a human donor in good health. Both conserved end residues are part of each CDR3. D genes are given only for firm matches. Part of the rows lack a size; the others show once, few, many or a class for expanded clones.

D	size	V	J	DNA	CDR3
.	.	TRBV12-5	TRBJ2-3	TGTGCTAGTGGTGAGGAGTCTCTCCCAGATACGCAGTATTTT	CASGEESLPDTQYF
.	few	TRBV18	TRBJ1-1	TGTGCCAGCTCATGGGGGGACATGAACACTGAAGCTTTCTTT	CASSWGDMNTEAFF
TRBD2	.	TRBV4-1	TRBJ2-5	TGCGCCAGCAGCCAAGTAGCGGGGGGGCCTGTAGGGGAGACCCAGTACTTC	CASSQVAGGPVGETQYF
.	few	TRBV4-2	TRBJ2-3	TGTGCCAGCAGCCAAGATCGAGGGGGCACAGATACGCAGTATTTT	CASSQDRGGTDTQYF
TRBD1	.	TRBV19	TRBJ1-5	TGTGCCAGTAGCGCATCCCGGGACAGGGCTCTTAATCAGCCCCAGCATTTT	CASSASRDRALNQPQHF
TRBD1	.	TRBV10-2	TRBJ2-5	TGCGCCAGCAGTGACAGGGGGCGAGAGACCCAGTACTTC	CASSDRGRETQYF
.	few	TRBV7-9	TRBJ1-1	TGTGCCAGCAGCTCTACCGCTTTCTTT	CASSSTAFF
.	few	TRBV29-1	TRBJ2-1	TGCAGCGTGAACGGACGGCCGAATGAGCAGTTCTTC	CSVNGRPNEQFF
.	.	TRBV10-3	TRBJ1-2	TGTGCCATCAGTGACTCAGGGCCAGGTGGCTACACCTTC	CAISDSGPGGYTF
.	.	TRBV4-1	TRBJ1-2	TGCGCCAGCAGCCATCCGGACGGTAACTATGGCTACACCTTC	CASSHPDGNYGYTF
.	.	TRBV5-6	TRBJ1-5	TGTGCCAGCAGCTCACGTAATCAGCCCCAGCATTTT	CASSSRNQPQHF
.	.	TRBV13	TRBJ2-3	TGTGCCAGCAGCCTGGGGGGGCCGGTAGATACGCAGTATTTT	CASSLGGPVDTQYF
.	.	TRBV20-1	TRBJ2-7	TGCAGTGCGGAGAGAGGATACGAGCAGTACTTC	CSAERGYEQYF
TRBD1	many	TRBV29-1	TRBJ1-1	TGCAGCGTTAGACAGGGGGGAACTGAAGCTTTCTTT	CSVRQGGTEAFF
TRBD2	few	TRBV5-1	TRBJ2-3	TGCGCCAGCAGCCCGGGGACTAGCGGGGCCCTCGGGGATACGCAGTATTTT	CASSPGTSGALGDTQYF
.	.	TRBV13	TRBJ2-3	TGTGCCAGCAGCTCGAGGGGTAGCCCCCCAACAGATACGCAGTATTTT	CASSSRGSPPTDTQYF
.	.	TRBV9	TRBJ2-1	TGTGCCAGCAGCGTAGCAGGGTTTGAGCAGTTCTTC	CASSVAGFEQFF
TRBD1	few	TRBV27	TRBJ1-4	TGTGCCAGCAGTCTGGGTCAGGGGGGAAAACTGTTTTTT	CASSLGQGGKLFF
TRBD2	.	TRBV6-1	TRBJ2-3	TGTGCCAGCAGCCAACTAGCGGGGAGCACAGATACGCAGTATTTT	CASSQLAGSTDTQYF
.	.	TRBV11-2	TRBJ1-2	TGTGCCAGCAGCCCTGACCGGGGAGGGGGAAACTATGGCTACACCTTC	CASSPDRGGGNYGYTF
.	.	TRBV4-1	TRBJ2-5	TGCGCCAGCAGCCAGGCCACAGGACTGGAGACCCAGTACTTC	CASSQATGLETQYF
.	.	TRBV9	TRBJ1-5	TGTGCCAGCAGCGGGGGCAGATATAGCAATCAGCCCCAGCATTTT	CASSGGRYSNQPQHF
.	few	TRBV15	TRBJ1-2	TGTGCCACCAGCAGAGCCAGATACAGGACGGCAAACTATGGCTACACCTTC	CATSRARYRTANYGYTF
.	.	TRBV2	TRBJ1-2	TGTGCCAGCACCCCTGAAAAACCCGAGGACTATGGCTACACCTTC	CASTPEKPEDYGYTF
.	.	TRBV4-1	TRBJ2-3	TGCGCCAGCAGCCAAGACGTCGGGCAGGGGCTCGCAGATACGCAGTATTTT	CASSQDVGQGLADTQYF
.	few	TRBV9	TRBJ2-5	TGTGCCAGCAGCCGATTAACCGGGACGAACCAAGAGACCCAGTACTTC	CASSRLTGTNQETQYF
.	.	TRBV7-2	TRBJ2-2	TGTGCCAGCAGCTTAGTAACCCGGGACACATTCCACCGGGAGCTGTTTTTT	CASSLVTRDTFHRELFF
.	.	TRBV11-3	TRBJ2-7	TGTGCCAGCAGCCAGGACGGATTCGAGCAGTACTTC	CASSQDGFEQYF
.	.	TRBV27	TRBJ1-1	TGTGCCAGCAGTTTCCGGGACTCCATGAACACTGAAGCTTTCTTT	CASSFRDSMNTEAFF
TRBD1	.	TRBV29-1	TRBJ1-3	TGCAGCGTTGAAGATAGGGGGCTTAGTGGAAACACCATATATTTT	CSVEDRGLSGNTIYF
.	.	TRBV11-2	TRBJ2-1	TGTGCCAGCAGCTCAGGTTGGGGACGGGAGCAGTTCTTC	CASSSGWGREQFF
.	.	TRBV29-1	TRBJ1-2	TGCAGCGTTGAGGGGGAGATTAACTATGGCTACACCTTC	CSVEGEINYGYTF
.	few	TRBV7-9	TRBJ2-7	TGCGCCAGCAGCCAAGAGGAGGGGAGCTCCTACGAGCAGTACTTC	CASSQEEGSSYEQYF
TRBD1	.	TRBV15	TRBJ2-7	TGTGCCACCAGCAGAGACCGGGACAGGGGGTTCTACGAGCAGTACTTC	CATSRDRDRGFYEQYF
.	.	TRBV15	TRBJ1-1	TGTGCCACCAGCAGCCCGGACACTGAAGCTTTCTTT	CATSSPDTEAFF
.	few	TRBV10-3	TRBJ1-5	TGTGCCATCGGGACCGGCAATCAGCCCCAGCATTTT	CAIGTGNQPQHF
.	.	TRBV6-1	TRBJ2-7	TGTGCCAGCAGCCTCCGGGTCACCCACGAGCAGTACTTC	CASSLRVTHEQYF
.	many	TRBV6-6	TRBJ1-1	TGTGCCAGCAGTACTACAGAGAACACTGAAGCTTTCTTT	CASSTTENTEAFF
TRBD1	.	TRBV11-2	TRBJ1-5	TGTGCCAGCAGCCAGGAGACCTTAGACAGGGGCTGGAATCAGCCCCAGCATTTT	CASSQETLDRGWNQPQHF
.	.	TRBV20-1	TRBJ2-1	TGCAGTGCTACTTCGGGCGATGAGCAGTTCTTC	CSATSGDEQFF
.	once	TRBV27	TRBJ2-7	TGTGCCAGCAGTTTGGTTATAGGGGGACGTCCCGACTTC	CASSLVIGGRPDF
.	.	TRBV9	TRBJ2-7	TGTGCCAGCAGTCCTAAGCCCGGTTACAGGGAGGGCGAGCAGTACTTC	CASSPKPGYREGEQYF
.	.	TRBV9	TRBJ2-7	TGTGCCAGCAGCGTATCAGGGACTCCCACCTACGAGCAGTACTTC	CASSVSGTPTYEQYF
.	few	TRBV2	TRBJ1-3	TGTGCCAGCGGAGAGGGAAACACCATATATTTT	CASGEGNTIYF
.	few	TRBV29-1	TRBJ2-3	TGCAGCGTTACGGGGGCGATCGGGATGGCAGATACGCAGTATTTT	CSVTGAIGMADTQYF
TRBD2	.	TRBV7-8	TRBJ2-1	TGTGCCAGCAAATCTTCGGGGGGGAGCTCCTACAATGAGCAGTTCTTC	CASKSSGGSSYNEQFF
.	few	TRBV19	TRBJ2-5	TGTGCCAGTAGTACTCGCACCCAAGAGACCCAGTACTTC	CASSTRTQETQYF
.	.	TRBV27	TRBJ2-3	TGTGCCAGCAGGAGAACGGGGGGCAGCACAGATACGCAGTATTTT	CASRRTGGSTDTQYF
TRBD1	few	TRBV25-1	TRBJ2-2	TGTGCCAGCAGTGATCTGGGACAGGGTACCGGGGAGCTGTTTTTT	CASSDLGQGTGELFF
.	.	TRBV7-9	TRBJ2-5	TGTGCCAGCAGCTGGAGATTTGGCGAGACCCAGTACTTC	CASSWRFGETQYF
.	.	TRBV13	TRBJ2-1	TGTGCCAGCAGCCCAAGGACCCAAACGAATGAGCAGTTCTTC	CASSPRTQTNEQFF
.	.	TRBV27	TRBJ1-1	TGTGCCAGCAGTTTATCCGGGGGGACTGAAGCTTTCTTT	CASSLSGGTEAFF
.	few	TRBV7-2	TRBJ2-7	TGTGCCAGCAGCTTATCCCGGACCTACGAGCAGTACTTC	CASSLSRTYEQYF
TRBD2	.	TRBV7-2	TRBJ2-7	TGTGCCAGCAGCTTAGCTCCCGGGACTAGCGGGGGCCGTAGCTCCTACGAGCAGTACTTC	CASSLAPGTSGGRSSYEQYF
.	.	TRBV6-1	TRBJ2-6	TGTGCCAGCAGTGAAATAGCTTTTCGACAACTCTCTGGGGCCAACGTCCTGACTTTC	CASSEIAFRQLSGANVLTF
.	.	TRBV11-2	TRBJ2-5	TGTGCCAGCAGCTTAGAATCCCCAGGGACGTACCAAGAGACCCAGTACTTC	CASSLESPGTYQETQYF
.	.	TRBV6-5	TRBJ2-5	TGTGCCAGCAGTTACTTTACAGGGGGGGTTGAGGAGACCCAGTACTTC	CASSYFTGGVEETQYF
TRBD2	few	TRBV19	TRBJ2-5	TGTGCCAGTAGTACCCGGACTAGTCGGCAAGAGACCCAGTACTTC	CASSTRTSRQETQYF
TRBD2	.	TRBV4-1	TRBJ2-3	TGCGCCAGCAGCCCTTTCGCGGGGGACACAGATACGCAGTATTTT	CASSPFAGDTDTQYF
.	.	TRBV9	TRBJ1-2	TGTGCCAGCAGATCGAACTCCTTCACTAAAGCTAACTATGGCTACACCTTC	CASRSNSFTKANYGYTF